One and the same sample provided the 9 T cell receptor beta chains below, sequenced in a study of OX40 agonist ivuxolimab in advanced cancers. The protocol was immunoSEQ multiplex PCR, while the TCRdb copy is restricted to in-frame clones and leaves out a portion. Of tens of thousands of clones listed, 80% to 90% are singletons. The starting material was CD4+ or CD8+ T cells sorted from blood, obtained in a trial of the OX40 agonist ivuxolimab. The receptor source for this set is an adult with an advanced solid tumor such as melanoma, head and neck, liver or kidney cancer.

V is TRBV7-9 and J is TRBJ2-7; D may be TRBD1 (6 bases). Trimming removed 3 bases at V and 3 bases at J, with 18 bases between. Germline lookup yields CDR1 SEHNR and CDR2 FQNEAQ (reference sequence). The CDR3 runs 16 residues. CDR3 bases: TGTGCCAGCAGCTTTACCACCGGGACACTCAACTACGAGCAGTACTTC. Translation gives CASSFTTGTLNYEQYF.

The chain combines TRBV19 with TRBJ2-5, with D unclear. Trimming cost V 3 bases and J 2 bases, with 13 bases left between them. The CDR3 runs 15 residues. CDR1 is LNHDA and CDR2 is SQIVND in the germline V gene (reference sequence). Written as DNA, the CDR3 is TGTGCCAGTAGTATGTCCTTGACAACTCAAGAGACCCAGTACTTC. This sequence encodes CASSMSLTTQETQYF.

The rearrangement links TRBV28 to TRBJ2-2; D perhaps matches TRBD1 (5 bases). V lost 7 bases and J lost 4, with 10 bases in between. The CDR3 totals 13 residues. Germline V gives CDR1 MDHEN, CDR2 SYDVKM. The CDR3 region has the DNA TGTGCCAGCACTCTCCAGGGCACCGGGGAGCTGTTTTTT. Translating it yields CASTLQGTGELFF.

The chain is built from TRBV10-3 and TRBJ1-4; no definite D call. Germline CDR1 ENHRY, CDR2 SYGVKD. Trimming took off 1 base at V and 6 bases at J, with 12 bases between the two ends. This CDR3 is 15 amino acids long. The CDR3 sequence: CAISEWGGNDEKLFF. DNA of the CDR3: TGTGCCATCAGTGAGTGGGGAGGGAATGATGAAAAACTGTTTTTT.

This sequence joins TRBV5-1 and TRBJ2-5; tentatively, D is TRBD1 (6 bases). Germline V CDR1 and CDR2: SGHRS, YFSETQ. The CDR3 spans 16 residues. V was cut by 4 bases and J by 1 base, with 17 bases left in between. CDR3 sequence reads: CASSLVPTGTQETQYF. The DNA for the CDR3 is TGCGCCAGCAGCCTTGTCCCGACAGGAACCCAAGAGACCCAGTACTTC. Drawing the rest from reference TRBV5-1 and TRBJ2-5, the complete variable domain is KAGVTQTPRYLIKTRGQQVTLSCSPISGHRSVSWYQQTPGQGLQFLFEYFSETQRNKGNFPGRFSGRQFSNSRSEMNVSTLELGDSALYLCASSLVPTGTQETQYFGPGTRLLVL.

The chain employs TRBV5-4 and TRBJ1-2; D not certain. The V end was cut by 0 bases, the J end by 3 bases, with 6 bases between. CDR3 size: 13 residues. Germline lookup yields CDR1 SGHNT and CDR2 YYREEE (reference sequence). The CDR3 sequence is CASSLGTDYGYTF. The CDR3, as DNA: TGTGCCAGCAGCTTGGGGACGGACTATGGCTACACCTTC. Full variable domain (outside the CDR3, taken from reference TRBV5-4 and TRBJ1-2): ETGVTQSPTHLIKTRGQQVTLRCSSQSGHNTVSWYQQALGQGPQFIFQYYREEENGRGNFPPRFSGLQFPNYSSELNVNALELDDSALYLCASSLGTDYGYTFGSGTRLTVV.

V is TRBV7-8 and J is TRBJ1-2; D uncertain. Trimming removed 1 base at V and 4 bases at J, with 13 bases between. Germline values: CDR1 SGHVS, CDR2 FQNEAQ. The CDR3 is 15 amino acids. The CDR3 region has the DNA TGTGCCAGCAGCTTAGTTTCCCGGGGAGGCTATGGCTACACCTTC. It encodes CASSLVSRGGYGYTF. Full variable domain (outside the CDR3, taken from reference TRBV7-8 and TRBJ1-2): GAGVSQSPRYKVAKRGQDVALRCDPISGHVSLFWYQQALGQGPEFLTYFQNEAQLDKSGLPSDRFFAERPEGSVSTLKIQRTQQEDSAVYLCASSLVSRGGYGYTFGSGTRLTVV.

Only one count was recorded for this clone. This sequence joins TRBV18 and TRBJ2-2; the D is unclear. V lost 4 bases, J lost 5 bases, and 8 bases lay in between. Germline CDR1 KGHSH, CDR2 LQKENI. The length of the CDR3 is 13 residues. CDR3 bases: TGTGCCAGCTCACAGACACAAACCGGGGAGCTGTTTTTT. Amino acids: CASSQTQTGELFF.

This clone was recorded a few times. V usage is TRBV4-1 and J usage is TRBJ1-2; D may be TRBD1 (6 bases). This CDR3 comprises 16 residues. Germline V gene sequence: CDR1 MGHRA, CDR2 YSYEKL. The ends were cut back, 2 bases at V and 6 bases at J, with 19 bases in the middle. The CDR3 DNA follows: TGCGCCAGCAGCCAAACGGCGATAAGGGGGTGGCATGGCTACACCTTC. This sequence encodes CASSQTAIRGWHGYTF.